Listed below are T cell receptor beta chains from one sample, sequenced in a study of CD8 T cells in ankylosing spondylitis. TCRdb redid the calling of the 5' RACE reads with MiXCR, one entry per CDR3 protein. The data show about 100,000 distinct CDR3 sequences, about 8% seen once. The sample consisted of blood, either unsorted or a sorted T cell fraction (not recorded which). Source of these receptors: a male donor with ankylosing spondylitis or in good health (not recorded which). CDR3s include the opening cysteine and the closing phenylalanine or tryptophan. Clone size is shown for a subset of rows, as once, few, many or a class of expanded clone.

>many|TRBV9|TRBJ2-7
CASSVGRGGDEQYF
>many|TRBV6-5|TRBJ2-7
CASSLSSGRRSEQYF
>NA|TRBV20-1|TRBJ1-2
CSGQDRANYGYTF
>NA|TRBV6-5|TRBJ2-1
CASSLGGLVEQFF
>many|TRBV19|TRBJ2-6
CASSISSDTNVLTF
>many|TRBV20-1|TRBJ2-7
CSARAGTGGFYEQYF
>many|TRBV15|TRBJ1-2
CATSVRTGGDYGYTF
>many|TRBV4-2|TRBJ2-7
CASSQEPYEQYF
>many|TRBV29-1|TRBJ2-5
CSGSGLAGGGETQYF
>many|TRBV7-2|TRBJ1-2
CASSRNGNYGYTF
>many|TRBV30|TRBJ2-1
CAWSVGMGDEQFF
>many|TRBV6-5|TRBJ2-2
CASSFLGTGRRTGELFF
>many|TRBV10-3|TRBJ2-2
CAISPDRATGELFF
>many|TRBV4-2|TRBJ1-1
CASSQTGEVTEAFF
>many|TRBV25-1|TRBJ2-1
CASSEFKGGRSYNEQFF
>many|TRBV20-1|TRBJ2-1
CSARDRAGREQFF